The T cell receptor (beta chain) under discussion was sequenced for a study of STAT5B mutations in CD4+ large granular lymphocyte leukemia. Study-level results: Without putative leukemic clones, patient CD4-sorted repertoires remained more clonal than healthy CD4+ repertoires.

The assay was immunoSEQ multiplex PCR, and TCRdb's table has in-frame clones only and misses some. This table holds tens of thousands of clones, over 75% found once. CDR3 length equals 14 residues. Germline V lookup: CDR1 MNHEY, CDR2 SVGAGI. With V trimmed by 4 bases and J by 4 bases, 4 bases remained unmatched. On this clone: As yet, its antigen is unknown.

Control samples were healthy donors' buffy coats. The sequence was obtained from a human donor in good health. This sequence joins TRBV6-5 and TRBJ1-2; 9 bases align to TRBD1. Sequencing used CD4+ T cells from blood buffy coats. The chain's CDR3 is CASSLGTGTYGYTF. CDR3 DNA: TGTGCCAGCAGTTTGGGGACAGGGACCTATGGCTACACCTTC.